Listed here is a single T cell receptor (beta chain). This entry belongs to a study of cytomegalovirus exposure and HLA in healthy donors. The study ran its PCR with 60 Vbeta and 13 Jbeta primers. Sequencing used immunoSEQ multiplex PCR; TCRdb keeps in-frame clones, though not all of them. The table lists some 110,000 clones, 65% to 75% of them singletons. Among the donors, all were healthy bone marrow donors. Specimen: PBMCs. The receptor was isolated from a man aged 25 to 40 in good health and CMV-seropositive.

CDR3 amino acids: CATSGGLVGQGVREKLFF. The CDR3 DNA reads TGCGCCACCTCGGGCGGTTTAGTGGGACAGGGGGTTAGAGAAAAACTGTTTTTT. The chain recombines TRBV4-1 with TRBJ1-4, with TRBD1 identical over 11 bases. The CDR3 spans 18 residues. V dropped 10 bases and J dropped 8; count of bases not matched to a gene: 21. Germline CDR1 and CDR2: MGHRA and YSYEKL.